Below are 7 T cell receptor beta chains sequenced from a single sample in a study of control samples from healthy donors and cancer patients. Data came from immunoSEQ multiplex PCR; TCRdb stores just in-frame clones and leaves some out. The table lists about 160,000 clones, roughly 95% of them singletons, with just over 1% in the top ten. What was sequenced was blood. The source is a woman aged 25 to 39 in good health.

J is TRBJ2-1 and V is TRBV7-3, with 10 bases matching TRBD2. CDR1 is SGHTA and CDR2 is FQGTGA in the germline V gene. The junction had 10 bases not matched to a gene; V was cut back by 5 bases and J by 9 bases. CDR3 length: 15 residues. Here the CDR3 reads CASSPAASGRAEQFF. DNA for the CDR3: TGTGCCAGCAGCCCGGCGGCTAGCGGGAGAGCTGAGCAGTTCTTC.

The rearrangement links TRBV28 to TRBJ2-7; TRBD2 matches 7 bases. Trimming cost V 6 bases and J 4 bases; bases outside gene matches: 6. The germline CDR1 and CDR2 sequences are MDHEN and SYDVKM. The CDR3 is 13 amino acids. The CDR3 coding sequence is TGTGCCAGCAGGCCGCCAGCGGGATACGAGCAGTACTTC. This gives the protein CASRPPAGYEQYF.

CDR3 bases: TGTGCCACCAGTGAGGGGGGAGGATATGAAAAACTGTTTTTT. This sequence encodes CATSEGGGYEKLFF. The gene calls are TRBV24-1 and TRBJ1-4; D may be TRBD1 (5 bases). In germline, CDR1 is KGHDR, CDR2 SFDVKD. This CDR3 is 14 amino acids long. Trimming removed 4 bases from V and 6 bases from J, with 11 bases in between.

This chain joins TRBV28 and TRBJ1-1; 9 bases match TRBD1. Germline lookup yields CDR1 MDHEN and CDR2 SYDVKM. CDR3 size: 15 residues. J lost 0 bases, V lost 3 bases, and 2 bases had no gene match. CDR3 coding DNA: TGTGCCAGCAGTTTGACAGGGGGTCTGAACACTGAAGCTTTCTTT. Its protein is CASSLTGGLNTEAFF.

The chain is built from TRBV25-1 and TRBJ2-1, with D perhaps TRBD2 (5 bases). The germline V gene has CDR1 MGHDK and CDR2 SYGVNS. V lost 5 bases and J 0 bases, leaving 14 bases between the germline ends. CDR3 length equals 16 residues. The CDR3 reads CASSPNRGGSYNEQFF. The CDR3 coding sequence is TGTGCCAGCAGTCCCAACCGGGGTGGCTCCTACAATGAGCAGTTCTTC.

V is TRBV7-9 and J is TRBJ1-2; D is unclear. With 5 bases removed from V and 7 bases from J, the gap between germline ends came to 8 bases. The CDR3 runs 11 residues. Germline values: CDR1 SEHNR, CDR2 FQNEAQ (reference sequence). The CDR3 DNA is TGTGCCAGCAGCAGCCTCCCTGGCTACACCTTC. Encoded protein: CASSSLPGYTF.

The CDR3 region has the DNA TGTGCCAGCACTGCGGGGGGAGCCGGCTTCCCCGGGGGGTATGGCTACACCTTC. It encodes CASTAGGAGFPGGYGYTF. The gene calls are TRBV28 and TRBJ1-2; D may be TRBD1 (5 bases). Trimming shortened V by 7 bases and J by 5 bases, and 29 bases separated the two germline ends. The CDR3 sequence is 18 residues long. CDR1 and CDR2 (germline): MDHEN, SYDVKM.